The 3 T cell receptor beta chains below come from one sample, sequenced in a study of blood T cell repertoires in COVID-19. Generated by immunoSEQ multiplex PCR, the TCRdb table keeps only in-frame clones and is missing some. The sample yields 350,000 to 450,000 clones, approximately 86% seen once. Sequencing used peripheral blood. The source of these receptors is a woman in her sixties or seventies with COVID-19, enrolled during active disease.

The chain is built from TRBV5-8 and TRBJ1-1; no reliable D call. Germline V lookup: CDR1 SGHTS, CDR2 YDEGEE. Trimming removed 1 base from V and 1 base from J, with 5 bases in between. The CDR3 is 13 amino acids. The CDR3: CASSLIQNTEAFF. CDR3 coding DNA: TGTGCCAGCAGCTTGATTCAGAACACTGAAGCTTTCTTT.

This clone showed up just once. The chain joins TRBV9 to TRBJ1-5, with a weak D call TRBD1 (6 bases). Per the germline V gene, CDR1 is SGDLS and CDR2 is YYNGEE. V was pared by 1 base and J by 7 bases, with 9 bases between. The CDR3 runs 13 residues. The CDR3 here is CASSVTGMQPQHF. The CDR3 bases are TGTGCCAGCAGCGTAACAGGGATGCAGCCCCAGCATTTT.

The J gene is TRBJ2-7, the V gene TRBV5-4; TRBD2 matches 7 bases. Unmatched junction bases numbered 10, after V lost 4 bases and J lost 3 bases. From germline, CDR1 is SGHNT and CDR2 YYREEE (reference sequence). The CDR3 is 15 amino acids. CDR3 residues: CASSPGTGGSYEQYF. For the CDR3, the DNA is TGTGCCAGCAGCCCCGGTACGGGAGGAAGCTACGAGCAGTACTTC.